This T cell receptor beta chain originates from a study of control samples from healthy donors and cancer patients. The length of the CDR3 is 13 residues. Germline-derived CDR1 and CDR2 are SGHVS and FNYEAQ. With 2 bases removed from V and 0 bases from J, the gap between germline ends came to 4 bases. Produced via immunoSEQ multiplex PCR; TCRdb's table is partial and in-frame only. The top ten clones hold 11% of a sample with some 140,000 clones, roughly 92% of them seen once. The receptor was derived from a man aged 30 to 39 in good health. The material sequenced was blood. The chain uses TRBV7-6 and TRBJ1-1, with unresolved D. The CDR3 protein is CASSLYLNTEAFF. The CDR3 DNA sequence: TGTGCCAGCAGCTTATATCTGAACACTGAAGCTTTCTTT.